This T cell receptor beta chain derives from a study of T cells in Graves' hyperthyroidism and ophthalmopathy (dated by TCRdb to the late 2010s). Background on the whole study: Peripheral blood samples were taken at the time of initial diagnosis, prior to any treatment. TCR V-J signatures able to tell the groups apart were searched for in a discovery cohort of more than 90 patients, of whom roughly 42 had Graves' ophthalmopathy and about 60 had stable Graves' hyperthyroidism. Prospective prediction of ophthalmopathy was tested in an independent validation cohort consisting of 18 to 20 hyperthyroidism patients and 15 or so patients who later progressed to ophthalmopathy. For training and testing, the roughly 100 patients in the discovery cohort were randomly divided in a 7:3 ratio. In addition, the study compared T-cell repertoires in thyroid tissue and in blood from six Graves' hyperthyroidism patients. After sampling, hyperthyroidism patients received methimazole starting at 30 mg daily, and ophthalmopathy patients received high-dose intravenous methylprednisolone. TCR Vbeta CDR3 sequencing of 130 to 150 peripheral blood samples (over 40 ophthalmopathy, under 80 hyperthyroidism and roughly 17 progressor patients) is reported in the paper. What the study reported, not specific to this receptor: A 13 V-J signature model separated ophthalmopathy from stable hyperthyroidism, with around 91% sensitivity and 81% to 83% specificity in cross-validation and 80%/75% in testing. No statistical method was used to set the sample size in advance, and investigators knew the group allocation. In validation, the model predicted progression to ophthalmopathy a median of 6.5 months before onset, with about 70% sensitivity and almost 75% specificity. Most expanded thyroid clonotypes (frequency above 0.001) were also detected in blood, suggesting blood repertoires may reflect thyroid immune responses.

This clonotype was found many times. The antigen it recognizes is unknown. No much larger clone is present one base from it, and per-base qualities are unavailable. The TCR beta CDR3 regions were amplified from RNA transcripts. For the first round of RT-PCR on the TCR CDR3, the HTBI primer set was used together with the Qiagen OneStep RT-PCR kit. Libraries were constructed in a second round of multiplex PCR, after which size selection and purification were performed. Sequencing of the libraries was done on an Illumina HiSeq2000 using paired-end 100 bp reads. The paper's processing steps were these. SOAPnuke was used to process the raw data, with reads discarded if the reads contained adapters or uncalled bases, had a mean Phred below 15, or lacked an exact constant-primer or identifier match. COPE v1.2.5 was used to merge high-quality paired reads, and clonotypes were defined as unique nucleotide sequences. MiTCR v1.1 was used to align clonotypes to the IMGT TRBV, TRBD and TRBJ reference segments. The analysis was restricted to V-J combinations with a frequency above 0.0001, which together covered 99% to 99.2% of the repertoires. The TCS score was defined as F50 (clonal expansion) divided by E x V (chaos), with BLOSUM62-based TCRdist calculated between CDR3 peptides within each V-J. Welch's t-statistics and random forest reduced several hundred V-J features to fewer than 15, which were used in a naive Bayes classifier (R e1071). The raw public reads went through TCRdb reprocessing: fastp at Q25, MiXCR clone calling, in-frame beta chains kept. Identical CDR3 protein sequences are pooled into one entry, listed with their most common genes and DNA. The V and J calls shown here were made by TCRdb, not taken from the authors' results. For this sample the table gives almost 500,000 distinct CDR3 sequences, of which approximately 22% were detected only once. The leading ten clones occupy around 54% of the sample.

The junction shows trimming of 2 bases on V and 3 bases on J, plus 5 bases between the germline ends. The germline V gene encodes CDR1 DFQATT and CDR2 SNEGSKA (reference sequence). From the cysteine through the phenylalanine, the CDR3 covers 11 amino acids. Only the CDR3 region is kept as DNA, spanning 33 bases read in frame from base 1. Moderately to severely active disease, a Clinical Activity Score of at least 3, a NOSPECS grade of at least 4, and a duration under 3 months were present in ophthalmopathy patients. Exclusion was applied to patients with uncontrolled infections, other autoimmune diseases, pregnancy or lactation. Diagnoses were established on the basis of clinical symptoms, serum thyroxine and TRAb, thyroid ultrasound, and orbital computed tomography. PBMCs were separated from roughly 9.3 ml of fresh peripheral blood using Ficoll-Paque density gradient centrifugation. Total RNA was extracted with Trizol reagent, and quality was checked on an Agilent 2100 Bioanalyzer.

The sequence was collected from a woman in her seventies with Graves' ophthalmopathy. Sequenced material: blood. Recombination connected TRBV20-1 to TRBJ2-7; tentative D gene TRBD2, with 5 bases matching. Read as DNA, the sequence is TGCAGTGCTAGACGGGACTACGAGCAGTACTTC. Its product reads: CSARRDYEQYF.